Listed below are T cell receptor beta chains from one sample, sequenced in a study of blood T cell repertoires in COVID-19. This table comes from immunoSEQ multiplex PCR, and its TCRdb copy is limited to in-frame clones, with some not included. The table records 200,000 to 300,000 clones, 85% of them present only once. The sequencing sample was made of peripheral blood. These receptors were taken from an older woman with active or convalescent COVID-19. The CDR3 runs from the conserved cysteine through the conserved F or W. A D gene is named only where the DNA matches it firmly. Clone size is stated in some rows and not others, as once, few, many or a class when expanded.

CDR3nt,CDR3aa,j_gene,v_gene,d_gene,abundance
TGTGCCAGCAGCCCCCCCTTGCGTACTGAAGCTTTCTTT,CASSPPLRTEAFF,TRBJ1-1,TRBV7-9,-,once
TGTGCCAGCAGCTTAGGCCTACAGGGGACCCACTACGAGCAGTACTTC,CASSLGLQGTHYEQYF,TRBJ2-7,TRBV7-9,TRBD1,many
TGTGCCACCTCGGTAGGGGCTAGGGATACGCAGTATTTT,CATSVGARDTQYF,TRBJ2-3,TRBV24-1,-,-
TGCGCCAGCAGCCAAATCCAGACAGGGGGAAACACTGAAGCTTTCTTT,CASSQIQTGGNTEAFF,TRBJ1-1,TRBV4-1,TRBD1,-
TGCAGCGTTGCTAAAGCGGAACACACCGGGGAGCTGTTTTTT,CSVAKAEHTGELFF,TRBJ2-2,TRBV29-1,-,-
TGCAGCGTTGAATTTGGACAGGGGGGTAATGAGCAGTTCTTC,CSVEFGQGGNEQFF,TRBJ2-1,TRBV29-1,TRBD1,-
TGTGCCAGCAGTGAAATTGAGACAGTCTACCAACTAGCCAAAAACATTCAGTACTTC,CASSEIETVYQLAKNIQYF,TRBJ2-4,TRBV2,-,-
TGCGCCAGCAGCCTGTCCCTGCAGGGAGGGCGATCCTCTGGAAACACCATATATTTT,CASSLSLQGGRSSGNTIYF,TRBJ1-3,TRBV4-1,-,-
TGTGCCAGCAGCCCCACAGGGGGCCCTCTGGGCCTTATGAACACTGAAGCTTTCTTT,CASSPTGGPLGLMNTEAFF,TRBJ1-1,TRBV7-9,TRBD1,-
TGTGCCAGCAGCCCGAGCGGGAGGCGGGAGAATGAGCAGTTCTTC,CASSPSGRRENEQFF,TRBJ2-1,TRBV7-8,TRBD2,-
TGCGCCAGCAGCCGCACAGGGTTGGTGGTAGATACGCAGTATTTT,CASSRTGLVVDTQYF,TRBJ2-3,TRBV4-1,-,-
TGTGCCAGCAGCTTAGATAGACAGGGTGAAGCTTTCTTT,CASSLDRQGEAFF,TRBJ1-1,TRBV11-2,TRBD1,-
TGTGCCAGCAGTGCTTCCCTGGCAGGGGCGGACTATGGCTACACCTTC,CASSASLAGADYGYTF,TRBJ1-2,TRBV6-1,-,few
TGTGCCAGCTCACCATTTGTACTTGAGGGGACTAACACTGAAGCTTTCTTT,CASSPFVLEGTNTEAFF,TRBJ1-1,TRBV18,-,-
TGTGCCAGCAGTGATATCAAACCAAACGGCTCCTACAATGAGCAGTTCTTC,CASSDIKPNGSYNEQFF,TRBJ2-1,TRBV2,-,-
TGTGCCACCAGCAGAGCTTTTGGGACAGGATACATGAACACTGAAGCTTTCTTT,CATSRAFGTGYMNTEAFF,TRBJ1-1,TRBV15,TRBD1,-
TGTGCCTCAGGACAGGGAACTAATGAAAAACTGTTTTTT,CASGQGTNEKLFF,TRBJ1-4,TRBV10-3,TRBD1,few
TGTGCCAGCAGCTCGAGCCGAACCAATCAGCCCCAGCATTTT,CASSSSRTNQPQHF,TRBJ1-5,TRBV3-1/TRBV3-2,-,-
TGTGCCAGTAGCCCCCTTCGACAGGGTCCCACTGAAGCTTTCTTT,CASSPLRQGPTEAFF,TRBJ1-1,TRBV19,TRBD1,-
TGTGCCAGCAGCCTGGGCAGCTCTGGGGCCAACGTCCTGACTTTC,CASSLGSSGANVLTF,TRBJ2-6,TRBV9,-,-
TGTGCCAGCAGCTTAGCGCCGGGGAACTATGGCTACACCTTC,CASSLAPGNYGYTF,TRBJ1-2,TRBV11-2,-,-
TGTGCCAGCAGCAAGACTGACAATGAGCAGTTCTTC,CASSKTDNEQFF,TRBJ2-1,TRBV11-3,-,-
TGTGCCAGCAGCCAAGAGGGTCGGGCAACTAATGAAAAACTGTTTTTT,CASSQEGRATNEKLFF,TRBJ1-4,TRBV4-2,-,-
TGCGCCAGCAGCTTGAATCAGGGATCCTATGGCTACACCTTC,CASSLNQGSYGYTF,TRBJ1-2,TRBV5-1,-,-
TGTGCCAGCAGCCACCGGGACAAAACGGTCGGGGAGCTGTTTTTT,CASSHRDKTVGELFF,TRBJ2-2,TRBV11-3,-,once
TGTGCCAGCAGCCAAACGGGACAGTTCTATGGCTACACCTTC,CASSQTGQFYGYTF,TRBJ1-2,TRBV7-8,TRBD1,once
TGTGCCAGTAGACGGACAGGGAGGGCAGAGACCCAGTACTTC,CASRRTGRAETQYF,TRBJ2-5,TRBV19,-,once
TGTGCCAGTAATGACAGGGTTTCACCCCTCCACTTT,CASNDRVSPLHF,TRBJ1-6,TRBV6-5,TRBD1,-
TGTGCCACCAGTGGAGATTCCTACGAGCAGTACTTC,CATSGDSYEQYF,TRBJ2-7,TRBV2,-,-
TGTGCCAGCAGCCTGGCCGGGACAGAAGGAACTACCGGGAGCGGCTACACCTTC,CASSLAGTEGTTGSGYTF,TRBJ1-2,TRBV5-6,TRBD1,-
TGTGCCAGCTCACCCCGGGACATTAAAACCGGGGAGCTGTTTTTT,CASSPRDIKTGELFF,TRBJ2-2,TRBV18,-,-
TGTGCCAGTGCCAGGACACTTATGAACACTGAAGCTTTCTTT,CASARTLMNTEAFF,TRBJ1-1,TRBV2,-,-
TGCGCCAGCAGCTTGGGACAGTCAGACGAGCAGTACTTC,CASSLGQSDEQYF,TRBJ2-7,TRBV5-1,-,-
TGCAGCTTTGCCGAGGGAACCTCTGGAAACACCATATATTTT,CSFAEGTSGNTIYF,TRBJ1-3,TRBV29-1,-,few
TGTGCCAGCAGCTCCGATCAGGGGGGAAGCTATGGCTACACCTTC,CASSSDQGGSYGYTF,TRBJ1-2,TRBV7-6,TRBD1,-
TGTGCCAGCAGTTACGCGACAGAGTCGAGAGGCTACACCTTC,CASSYATESRGYTF,TRBJ1-2,TRBV2,-,-
TGTGCCAGCAGCTTTAACAGGATTACCTATAATTCACCCCTCCACTTT,CASSFNRITYNSPLHF,TRBJ1-6,TRBV7-8,-,-
TGTGCCAGCAGCCTAGAACAGGGAAACTATGGCTACACCTTC,CASSLEQGNYGYTF,TRBJ1-2,TRBV6-5,-,-
TGCGCCAGCAGAGATACTAGAGCGGGAGAAGAGACCCAGTACTTC,CASRDTRAGEETQYF,TRBJ2-5,TRBV5-1,TRBD2,-
TGTGCCAGTAGTACTACAGGGGGTAGAAACACCATATATTTT,CASSTTGGRNTIYF,TRBJ1-3,TRBV19,TRBD1,-
TGTGCCAGCAGCAGAGGCCTTCCCGTTACCCAGCATTTT,CASSRGLPVTQHF,TRBJ1-5,TRBV12-3/TRBV12-4,-,-
TGTGCCAGCAGCTTAGTGGGAGGGAGGACGAGGACTGAAGCTTTCTTT,CASSLVGGRTRTEAFF,TRBJ1-1,TRBV11-2,-,many
TGTGCCAGCAGCCAGAGGGGCGGGGCGGGGACCGCGGGGACCCAGTACTTC,CASSQRGGAGTAGTQYF,TRBJ2-5,TRBV7-2,-,-
TGTGCCAGCAGCTTACTAGAGAGCACAGATACGCAGTATTTT,CASSLLESTDTQYF,TRBJ2-3,TRBV7-8,-,once
TGTGCCAGCTCACAATTACTAGCGGAGCAGTTCTTC,CASSQLLAEQFF,TRBJ2-1,TRBV18,TRBD2,-